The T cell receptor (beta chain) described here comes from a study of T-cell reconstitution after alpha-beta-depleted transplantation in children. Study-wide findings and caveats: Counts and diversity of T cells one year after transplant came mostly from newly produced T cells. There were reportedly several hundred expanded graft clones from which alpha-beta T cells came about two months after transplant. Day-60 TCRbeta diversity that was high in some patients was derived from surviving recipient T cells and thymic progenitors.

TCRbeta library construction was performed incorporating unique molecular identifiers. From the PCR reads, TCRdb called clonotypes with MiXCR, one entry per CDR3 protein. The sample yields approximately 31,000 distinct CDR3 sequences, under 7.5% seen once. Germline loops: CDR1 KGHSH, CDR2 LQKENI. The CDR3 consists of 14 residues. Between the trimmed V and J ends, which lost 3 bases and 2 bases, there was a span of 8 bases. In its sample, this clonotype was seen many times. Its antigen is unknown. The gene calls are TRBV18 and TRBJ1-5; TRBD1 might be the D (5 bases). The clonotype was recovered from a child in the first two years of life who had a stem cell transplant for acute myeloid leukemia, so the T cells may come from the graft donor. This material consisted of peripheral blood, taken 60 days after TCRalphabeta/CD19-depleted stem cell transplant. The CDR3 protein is CASSPVRGNQPQHF. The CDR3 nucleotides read TGTGCCAGCTCACCGGTCAGGGGCAATCAGCCCCAGCATTTT.